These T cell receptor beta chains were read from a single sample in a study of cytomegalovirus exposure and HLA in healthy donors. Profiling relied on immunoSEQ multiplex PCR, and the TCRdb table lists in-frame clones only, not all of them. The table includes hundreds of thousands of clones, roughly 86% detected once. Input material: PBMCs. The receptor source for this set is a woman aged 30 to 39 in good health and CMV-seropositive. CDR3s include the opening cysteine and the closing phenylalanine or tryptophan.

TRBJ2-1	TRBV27	CASKPGQDYNEQFF
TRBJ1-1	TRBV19	CASSIGTGWTEAFF
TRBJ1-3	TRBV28	CASTSGTQGNTIYF
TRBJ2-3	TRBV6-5	CASSYGLDRWTQYF
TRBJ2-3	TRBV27	CASRTTGVSDTQYF
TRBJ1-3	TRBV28	CAIRTDGNTIYF
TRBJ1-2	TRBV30	CAWAGNGYTF
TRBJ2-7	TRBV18	CASSPLVSGTGSHEQYF
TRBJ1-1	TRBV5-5	CASSYGTGGVRNTEAFF
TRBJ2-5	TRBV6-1	CASLTPGETQYF